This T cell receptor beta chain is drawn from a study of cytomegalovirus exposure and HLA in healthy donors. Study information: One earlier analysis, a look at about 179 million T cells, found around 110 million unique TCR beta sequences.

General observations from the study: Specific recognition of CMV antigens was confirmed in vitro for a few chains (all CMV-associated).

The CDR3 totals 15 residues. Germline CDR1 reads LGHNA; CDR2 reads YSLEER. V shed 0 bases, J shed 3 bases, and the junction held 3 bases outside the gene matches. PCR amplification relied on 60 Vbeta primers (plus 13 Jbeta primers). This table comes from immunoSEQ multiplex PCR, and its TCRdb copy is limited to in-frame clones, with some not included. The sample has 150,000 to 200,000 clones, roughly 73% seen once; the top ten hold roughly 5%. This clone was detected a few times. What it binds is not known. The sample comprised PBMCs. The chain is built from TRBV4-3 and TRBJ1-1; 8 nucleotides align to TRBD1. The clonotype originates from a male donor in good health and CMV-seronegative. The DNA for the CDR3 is TGCGCCAGCAGCCAAGAGGACAGGGCGCACACTGAAGCTTTCTTT. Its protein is CASSQEDRAHTEAFF.